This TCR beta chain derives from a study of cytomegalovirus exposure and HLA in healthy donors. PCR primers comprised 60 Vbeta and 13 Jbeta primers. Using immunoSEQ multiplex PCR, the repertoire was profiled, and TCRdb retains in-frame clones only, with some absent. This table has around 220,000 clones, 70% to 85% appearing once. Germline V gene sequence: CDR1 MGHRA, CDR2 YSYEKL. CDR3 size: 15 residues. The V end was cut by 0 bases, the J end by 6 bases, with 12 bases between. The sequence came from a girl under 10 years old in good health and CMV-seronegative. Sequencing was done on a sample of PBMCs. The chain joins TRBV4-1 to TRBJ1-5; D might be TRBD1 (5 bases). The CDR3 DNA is TGCGCCAGCAGCCAAGAATGGATGGGGGGTCAGCCCCAGCATTTT. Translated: CASSQEWMGGQPQHF.